Sequencing of this TCR beta chain was carried out in a study of graft-versus-host responses after intestinal transplantation. Note on this clone: Antigen unknown.

The germline CDR1 and CDR2 sequences are MNHNS and SASEGT. J was trimmed by 5 bases and V by 4 bases; bases with no gene match: 6. The CDR3 sequence is 14 residues long. This table comes from immunoSEQ multiplex PCR, and its TCRdb copy is limited to in-frame clones, with some not included. The repertoire includes tens of thousands of clones, more than 90% of them detected once, and around 1.7% sits in the top ten. Sequenced here: unstimulated CD8+ T cells sorted from spleen or lymph node cells, sampled before transplant. V and J are TRBV6-1 and TRBJ2-7; TRBD1 matches 9 bases. This sequence was found in a human donor who was the organ donor for an intestinal transplant. CDR3 protein: CASSVTGTGNEQYF. CDR3 DNA: TGTGCCAGCAGTGTTACCGGGACAGGGAACGAGCAGTACTTC.